Listed below are T cell receptor beta chains from one sample, sequenced in a study of shared clonotypes between healthy human individuals. The data were produced by immunoSEQ multiplex PCR, yet TCRdb's version contains in-frame clones alone and is incomplete. The data contain about 2.4 million clones, approximately 94% of them singletons. Sample: naive CD4+ T cells sorted from blood. The receptors stem from a man between 18 and 35 years old in good health. CDR3s include the opening cysteine and the closing phenylalanine or tryptophan. Each record gives: J gene, clone size, D gene, V gene, CDR3 protein, CDR3 DNA. The D gene is left open where the match is weak. A clone size is listed for some rows: how often the clone was seen (once, few, many), or a class if it is expanded.

TRBJ1-1	few	-	TRBV5-1	CASRDGDLERAFF	TGCGCCAGCAGGGATGGAGACCTTGAGCGAGCTTTCTTT
TRBJ1-5	-	-	TRBV7-3	CASSPRGGFPQHF	TGTGCCAGCAGCCCCCGTGGGGGGTTCCCCCAGCATTTT
TRBJ1-1	-	TRBD1	TRBV6-1	CASRGDRGMNTEAFF	TGTGCCAGCAGAGGGGACAGGGGAATGAACACTGAAGCTTTCTTT
TRBJ2-1	-	-	TRBV19	CASSPDGLSSEQFF	TGTGCCAGTAGTCCGGACGGGCTCAGCAGTGAGCAGTTCTTC
TRBJ2-5	-	TRBD1	TRBV5-1	CASSLGDRLQETQYF	TGCGCCAGCAGCTTGGGGGACAGGTTACAAGAGACCCAGTACTTC
TRBJ2-1	-	-	TRBV6-5	CATGGSWGHNEQFF	TGTGCCACGGGTGGGAGCTGGGGACATAATGAGCAGTTCTTC
TRBJ2-5	-	TRBD1	TRBV15	CATSRDRQGETQYF	TGTGCCACCAGCAGAGATAGACAGGGAGAGACCCAGTACTTC
TRBJ2-3	-	TRBD2	TRBV6-1	CASSDSRGRLIDTQYF	TGTGCCAGCAGTGATTCTCGCGGGAGGTTGATAGATACGCAGTATTTT
TRBJ2-5	-	-	TRBV30	CAWSRSNQETQYF	TGTGCCTGGAGTCGGTCCAACCAAGAGACCCAGTACTTC
TRBJ2-4	-	-	TRBV11-2	CASSADSPSKNIQYF	TGTGCCAGCAGCGCGGACAGTCCATCCAAAAACATTCAGTACTTC
TRBJ2-7	-	-	TRBV5-5	CASSLADGGYEQYF	TGTGCCAGCAGCTTGGCGGACGGGGGCTACGAGCAGTACTTC